These 31 T cell receptor beta chains came from one sample sequenced in a study of blood T cell repertoires in COVID-19. Profiled with immunoSEQ multiplex PCR; TCRdb holds only in-frame clones, not every one. The sample has 270,000 or so clones; roughly 89% are singletons. Sequencing was performed on peripheral blood. Receptor source: a woman aged 40 to 50 who had recovered from COVID-19.

J is TRBJ1-5 and V is TRBV30; 9 nucleotides agree with TRBD1. V shed 5 bases and J 0 bases; nucleotides not matched to a gene: 5. The CDR3 extends over 15 amino acids. Germline V lookup: CDR1 GTSNPN, CDR2 SVGIG (reference sequence). The CDR3 region is CAWGTGSNSNQPQHF. The DNA for the CDR3 is TGTGCCTGGGGGACAGGGTCCAATAGCAATCAGCCCCAGCATTTT.

The V gene is TRBV15, the J gene TRBJ1-1; 7 bases map to TRBD1. The germline V gene encodes CDR1 LNHNV and CDR2 YYDKDF (reference sequence). Losses at the gene ends were 3 bases for V and 2 bases for J; bases not matched to a gene: 12. The length of the CDR3 is 17 residues. The CDR3 spells CATSRVNPGQRNTEAFF. In nucleotides, the CDR3 is TGTGCCACCAGCAGGGTAAATCCGGGACAGAGAAACACTGAAGCTTTCTTT.

The chain employs TRBV6-5 and TRBJ1-6; TRBD1 agrees at 9 bases. This CDR3 has 14 residues. The J segment lost 7 bases and the V segment lost 10 bases, leaving 8 bases of the junction unmatched. The germline V gene encodes CDR1 MNHEY and CDR2 SVGAGI. The CDR3 region is CATGGQGDNSPLHF. The CDR3, as DNA: TGTGCCACTGGGGGACAGGGAGACAATTCACCCCTCCACTTT.

V and J are TRBV5-1 and TRBJ1-3; tentatively, D is TRBD1 (5 bases). The germline gives CDR1 SGHRS, CDR2 YFSETQ. Trimming cost V 0 bases and J 0 bases, with 10 bases left between them. This CDR3 contains 16 residues. CDR3 loop: CASSLEGLRSGNTIYF. As DNA, the CDR3 is TGCGCCAGCAGCTTGGAGGGACTCCGCTCTGGAAACACCATATATTTT.

The CDR3: CASRLSPVPDGYTF. CDR3 bases: TGTGCCAGCCGACTCTCACCAGTCCCAGATGGCTACACCTTC. The V call is TRBV2, the J call TRBJ1-2; D is unresolved. Trimming took off 8 bases at V and 6 bases at J, with 19 bases between the two ends. Per germline, CDR1 SNHLY and CDR2 FYNNEI. This CDR3 spans 14 amino acids.

The chain uses TRBV25-1 and TRBJ2-4, with 8 bases that match TRBD2. Germline V CDR1 and CDR2: MGHDK, SYGVNS. V lost 6 bases, J lost 0 bases, and 4 bases stayed unmatched. The length of the CDR3 is 15 residues. CDR3 amino acids: CASRLADLAKNIQYF. The CDR3 region has the DNA TGTGCCAGCAGACTAGCGGACCTAGCCAAAAACATTCAGTACTTC. Together with reference TRBV25-1 and TRBJ2-4, the CDR3 gives the full variable domain: EADIYQTPRYLVIGTGKKITLECSQTMGHDKMYWYQQDPGMELHLIHYSYGVNSTEKGDLSSESTVSRIRTEHFPLTLESARPSHTSQYLCASRLADLAKNIQYFGAGTRLSVL.

The J gene is TRBJ1-2, the V gene TRBV5-1; a weak D match, TRBD1 (6 bases). CDR1 and CDR2 from the germline V gene are SGHRS and YFSETQ. The CDR3 loop spans 12 amino acids. V was shortened by 0 bases and J by 8 bases, with 8 bases between the two germline ends. The CDR3 nucleotides are TGCGCCAGCAGCTTGGACAGGGAAGGCTACACCTTC. Translating it yields CASSLDREGYTF. Complete variable domain (other parts from reference TRBV5-1 and TRBJ1-2): KAGVTQTPRYLIKTRGQQVTLSCSPISGHRSVSWYQQTPGQGLQFLFEYFSETQRNKGNFPGRFSGRQFSNSRSEMNVSTLELGDSALYLCASSLDREGYTFGSGTRLTVV.

Here the CDR3 reads CASRTGSGEQFF. CDR3 nucleotides: TGTGCCAGCAGGACAGGAAGCGGTGAGCAGTTCTTC. The chain links TRBV3-1 (or the pseudogene TRBV3-2) to TRBJ2-1; TRBD1 might be the D (6 bases). V was clipped by 6 bases and J by 9 bases, with 12 bases between them. Germline CDR1 and CDR2: LGHDT and YNNKEL (reference sequence). The CDR3 sequence is 12 residues long.

The chain uses TRBV11-3 and TRBJ2-7, with 9 bases that match TRBD2. Germline-derived CDR1 and CDR2 are SGHNT and YENEEA. The CDR3 is made up of 14 amino acids. Trimming at V came to 5 bases and at J to 6 bases, leaving 8 bases not matched to a gene. CDR3 DNA sequence: TGTGCCAGCAGCCCGGGGACTAGCCTTGGCGAGCAGTACGTC. Translating it yields CASSPGTSLGEQYV.

The CDR3 DNA is TGTGCCGGAAGGGCGGGATATGGCACAGATACGCAGTATTTT. This encodes CAGRAGYGTDTQYF. The chain carries TRBV5-4 and TRBJ2-3; D is possibly TRBD2 (6 bases). Germline V gene data show CDR1 as SGHNT and CDR2 as YYREEE (reference sequence). The V gene lost 10 bases and the J gene lost 1 base, with 16 bases spanning the gap. The CDR3 sequence is 14 residues long.

The chain joins TRBV28 to TRBJ2-2, with D possibly matching TRBD2 (5 bases). The CDR3 has 13 amino acids. Germline lookup yields CDR1 MDHEN and CDR2 SYDVKM. The V end lost 6 bases, the J end lost 8 bases, and 13 bases lay between the germline ends. CDR3 in amino acids: CASRSDWSGELFF. CDR3 nucleotide sequence: TGTGCCAGCAGATCGGACTGGAGTGGGGAGCTGTTTTTT. The whole variable domain, remainder taken from reference TRBV28 and TRBJ2-2, is DVKVTQSSRYLVKRTGEKVFLECVQDMDHENMFWYRQDPGLGLRLIYFSYDVKMKEKGDIPEGYSVSREKKERFSLILESASTNQTSMYLCASRSDWSGELFFGEGSRLTVL.

The rearrangement links TRBV11-2 to TRBJ2-3; TRBD2 is a possible D gene (7 bases). This CDR3 contains 16 residues. Germline CDR1 is SGHAT and CDR2 is FQNNGV. V was cut by 6 bases and J by 2 bases, with 18 bases left in between. The CDR3 nucleotides read TGTGCCAGCAGGTCTAAAGGGGGGGGGCACACAGATACGCAGTATTTT. Translating it yields CASRSKGGGHTDTQYF.

This chain connects TRBV7-2 to TRBJ2-7; 9 bases fit TRBD1. The junction had 5 bases not matched to a gene; V was cut back by 5 bases and J by 3 bases. CDR3 length: 14 amino acids. Germline loops: CDR1 SGHTA, CDR2 FQGNSA. The CDR3 here is CASSLGTGSYEQYF. As DNA, the CDR3 is TGTGCCAGCAGCCTAGGGACAGGGAGCTACGAGCAGTACTTC.

The chain carries TRBV28 and TRBJ2-5, with 11 bases fitting TRBD1. There are 16 residues in the CDR3. Trimming at V came to 6 bases and at J to 1 base, leaving 7 bases not matched to a gene. CDR1 MDHEN and CDR2 SYDVKM come from the germline V gene. The CDR3 nucleotides read TGTGCCAGCAGCCCTTCTGGGACAGGGGGCCAAGAGACCCAGTACTTC. Encoded protein: CASSPSGTGGQETQYF.

The chain is built from TRBV7-9 and TRBJ2-6, with D maybe TRBD1 (5 bases). The ends were cut back, 4 bases at V and 18 bases at J, with 13 bases in the middle. Germline assignment: CDR1 SEHNR and CDR2 FQNEAQ (reference sequence). The CDR3 loop spans 11 amino acids. CDR3 DNA sequence: TGTGCCAGCAGCTCAATAGACAGCCCGACTTTC. Amino acid sequence: CASSSIDSPTF.

This sequence joins TRBV5-6 and TRBJ2-2; D not resolved. Trimming took 0 bases from V and 7 from J, leaving 4 bases between them. The CDR3 extends over 12 amino acids. Germline assignment: CDR1 SGHDT and CDR2 YYEEEE. The CDR3 protein is CASSLGSGELFF. As DNA, the CDR3 is TGTGCCAGCAGCTTGGGGAGCGGGGAGCTGTTTTTT.

This clone was picked up one time. The V call is TRBV9, the J call TRBJ1-1; D may be TRBD1 (6 bases). Between the trimmed V and J ends, which lost 0 bases and 7 bases, there was a span of 13 bases. Germline values: CDR1 SGDLS, CDR2 YYNGEE. This CDR3 spans 14 amino acids. CDR3 region: CASSVAGGAGEAFF. CDR3 sequence (DNA): TGTGCCAGCAGCGTAGCGGGGGGCGCAGGTGAAGCTTTCTTT.

The chain couples TRBV5-1 to TRBJ2-5, with a tentative D call TRBD1 (5 bases). The CDR3 sequence is 14 residues long. Germline V gives CDR1 SGHRS, CDR2 YFSETQ. V was pared by 0 bases and J by 0 bases, with 6 bases between. CDR3: CASSLGQYQETQYF. For the CDR3, the DNA is TGCGCCAGCAGCTTGGGACAGTACCAAGAGACCCAGTACTTC.

V usage is TRBV5-1 and J usage is TRBJ2-2, with 7 bases that match TRBD1. CDR3 size: 16 residues. Trimming removed 4 bases from V and 0 bases from J; junction bases left unmatched: 6. Germline V lookup: CDR1 SGHRS, CDR2 YFSETQ. CDR3 loop: CASSPRDSPNTGELFF. CDR3 DNA: TGCGCCAGCAGCCCCAGGGACAGCCCGAACACCGGGGAGCTGTTTTTT.

The gene calls are TRBV25-1 and TRBJ2-7; the D is unclear. Germline V gives CDR1 MGHDK, CDR2 SYGVNS. Trimming removed 1 base from V and 3 bases from J, with 10 bases in between. This CDR3 spans 14 amino acids. The CDR3 DNA is TGTGCCAGCAGTGAATCCCCCGGCGGCTACGAGCAGTACTTC. Its protein product is CASSESPGGYEQYF.

The chain combines TRBV4-1 with TRBJ1-1; TRBD1 aligns across 9 bases. CDR3 length equals 14 residues. CDR1 and CDR2 (germline): MGHRA, YSYEKL. V lost 4 bases, J lost 5 bases, and 5 bases stayed unmatched. The CDR3 region is CASSRTGGKTEAFF. CDR3 nucleotides: TGCGCCAGCAGCCGAACAGGGGGCAAGACTGAAGCTTTCTTT.

V and J are TRBV5-1 and TRBJ2-5; 9 bases line up with TRBD1. The CDR3 has 14 amino acids. The trim removed 4 bases at V and 5 bases at J, leaving 6 bases unmatched. CDR1 and CDR2 (germline): SGHRS, YFSETQ. The CDR3 sequence: CASSLGDRGETQYF. CDR3 sequence (DNA): TGCGCCAGCAGCCTGGGCGACAGGGGGGAGACCCAGTACTTC.

CDR3 region: CASSVGDRGLLGYGYTF. The DNA for the CDR3 is TGTGCCAGCAGCGTAGGGGACAGGGGTCTTTTGGGCTATGGCTACACCTTC. The V and J genes are TRBV9 and TRBJ1-2; 10 nucleotides match TRBD1. Germline values: CDR1 SGDLS, CDR2 YYNGEE. V dropped 0 bases and J dropped 4; count of bases not matched to a gene: 9. CDR3 size: 17 residues.

The sample holds one count of this clone. J is TRBJ2-6 and V is TRBV6-6; TRBD1 agrees at 7 bases. Trimming at V came to 5 bases and at J to 7 bases, leaving 5 bases not matched to a gene. The CDR3 contains 14 residues. Looked up from germline, CDR1 is MNHNY and CDR2 is SVGAGI (reference sequence). For the CDR3, the DNA is TGTGCCAGCAGTCCCTGGACAGGAGCCAACGTCCTGACTTTC. Residues: CASSPWTGANVLTF.

CDR3 bases: TGTGCCAGCAGTGACGTTGGCGGGGCAGATACGCAGTATTTT. As protein: CASSDVGGADTQYF. V and J are TRBV6-1 and TRBJ2-3, with a possible D match to TRBD2 (6 bases). With 3 bases removed from V and 4 bases from J, the gap between germline ends came to 11 bases. Germline V lookup: CDR1 MNHNS, CDR2 SASEGT. This CDR3 comprises 14 residues.

This chain joins TRBV11-2 and TRBJ2-2; 7 nucleotides line up with TRBD1. J lost 0 bases, V lost 5 bases, and 6 bases had no gene match. The CDR3 spans 16 residues. The germline gives CDR1 SGHAT, CDR2 FQNNGV. CDR3 DNA sequence: TGTGCCAGCAGCATGATCAGGGGGTCGAACACCGGGGAGCTGTTTTTT. Translated, it gives CASSMIRGSNTGELFF.

A single count supports this clone. The chain combines TRBV10-3 with TRBJ1-5, with D tentatively TRBD1 (6 bases). With 0 bases removed from V and 0 bases from J, the gap between germline ends came to 12 bases. CDR1 ENHRY and CDR2 SYGVKD come from the germline V gene. The CDR3 loop spans 17 amino acids. In DNA form, the CDR3 reads TGTGCCATCAGTGAGTCTGGGGGGGGCTATAGCAATCAGCCCCAGCATTTT. This gives the protein CAISESGGGYSNQPQHF.

The V call is TRBV27, the J call TRBJ1-1; no clear D. V lost 7 bases, J lost 3 bases, and 12 bases lay in between. This CDR3 spans 13 amino acids. Germline assignment: CDR1 MNHEY and CDR2 SMNVEV (reference sequence). As DNA, the CDR3 is TGTGCCAGCATGCGAGGGCGCGACACTGAAGCTTTCTTT. It yields the protein CASMRGRDTEAFF.

This clone was detected only once. This chain links TRBV3-1 (or the pseudogene TRBV3-2) with TRBJ2-1; 8 bases agree with TRBD2. The CDR3 length is 15 residues. Germline values: CDR1 LGHDT, CDR2 YNNKEL (reference sequence). The V gene end was trimmed by 3 bases and the J gene end by 6 bases; junction bases not matched to a gene: 7. The CDR3: CASSQMAGGFNEQFF. The CDR3 DNA reads TGTGCCAGCAGCCAGATGGCGGGAGGATTCAATGAGCAGTTCTTC.

The CDR3 region is CASSQTSGGALEQFF. The CDR3 nucleotides are TGTGCCAGCAGCCAAACTAGCGGGGGGGCTCTTGAGCAGTTCTTC. The V call is TRBV3-1 (or the pseudogene TRBV3-2), the J call TRBJ2-1, with 13 bases fitting TRBD2. The CDR3 is 15 residues long. The V gene's germline CDR1 is LGHDT and CDR2 YNNKEL (reference sequence). The ends lost 2 bases at V and 9 bases at J; junction bases unmatched: 4.

The chain couples TRBV9 to TRBJ1-5; D might be TRBD1 (5 bases). The germline V gene encodes CDR1 SGDLS and CDR2 YYNGEE. The ends were cut back, 3 bases at V and 2 bases at J, with 9 bases in the middle. CDR3 size: 14 residues. CDR3 region: CASSGGVGNQPQHF. CDR3 nucleotide sequence: TGTGCCAGCAGCGGGGGGGTCGGCAATCAGCCCCAGCATTTT. The full variable domain, its missing parts supplied by reference TRBV9 and TRBJ1-5, is DSGVTQTPKHLITATGQRVTLRCSPRSGDLSVYWYQQSLDQGLQFLIQYYNGEERAKGNILERFSAQQFPDLHSELNLSSLELGDSALYFCASSGGVGNQPQHFGDGTRLSIL.